The following is a TCR beta chain sequence with its context. This record belongs to a study of blood T cell repertoires in COVID-19. Study as a whole: Acute and convalescent COVID-19 specimens originated in the United States, Italy and Spain. Sample material is recorded as cDNA or gDNA derived from T cells, B-cell-depleted T cells, or PBMCs.

Authors' data handling: Estimates of nucleated cell counts were drawn from the amplification of reference gene primers. Profiling relied on immunoSEQ multiplex PCR, and the TCRdb table lists in-frame clones only, not all of them. That table furnishes V, J and clone size, whereas the DNA furnished D and trimming. The sample consists of some 110,000 clones, approximately 90% of them appearing once. The TCR comes from a human donor in a cohort sampled during active COVID-19. Sequenced sample: peripheral blood.

CDR3 protein: CASSAYSYEQYF. CDR3 nucleotides: TGTGCCAGCAGTGCCTACTCCTACGAGCAGTACTTC. The chain employs TRBV12-3 or TRBV12-4 and TRBJ2-7; D is uncertain. Deletions cut 5 bases from V and 0 bases from J, with 5 bases between. This CDR3 is built from 12 residues.